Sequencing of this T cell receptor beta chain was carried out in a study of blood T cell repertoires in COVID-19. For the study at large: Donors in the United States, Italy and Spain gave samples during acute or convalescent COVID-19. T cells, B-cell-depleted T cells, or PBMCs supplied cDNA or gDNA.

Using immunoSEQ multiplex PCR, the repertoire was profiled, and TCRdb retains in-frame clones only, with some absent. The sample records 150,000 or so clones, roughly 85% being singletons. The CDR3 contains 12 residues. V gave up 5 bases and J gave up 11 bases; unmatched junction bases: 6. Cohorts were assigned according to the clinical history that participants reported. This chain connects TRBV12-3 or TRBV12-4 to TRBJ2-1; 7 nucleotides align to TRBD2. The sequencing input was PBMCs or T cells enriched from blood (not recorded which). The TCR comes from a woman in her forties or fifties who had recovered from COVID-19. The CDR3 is CASSDTSAQQFF. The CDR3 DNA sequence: TGTGCCAGCAGTGACACTAGCGCCCAGCAGTTCTTC.